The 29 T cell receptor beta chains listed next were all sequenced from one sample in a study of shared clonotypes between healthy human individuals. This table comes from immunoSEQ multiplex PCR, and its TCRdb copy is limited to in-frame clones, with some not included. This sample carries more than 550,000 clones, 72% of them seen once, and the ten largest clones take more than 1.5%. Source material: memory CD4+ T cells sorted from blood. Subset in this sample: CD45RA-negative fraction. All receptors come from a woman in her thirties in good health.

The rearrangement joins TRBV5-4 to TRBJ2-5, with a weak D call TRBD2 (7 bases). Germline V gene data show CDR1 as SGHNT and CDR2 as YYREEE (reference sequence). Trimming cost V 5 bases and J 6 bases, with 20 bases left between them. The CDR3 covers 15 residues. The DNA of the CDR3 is TGTGCCAGCAGTCCTCTGGGGGGCGGGAGCAAGACCCAGTACTTC. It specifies CASSPLGGGSKTQYF.

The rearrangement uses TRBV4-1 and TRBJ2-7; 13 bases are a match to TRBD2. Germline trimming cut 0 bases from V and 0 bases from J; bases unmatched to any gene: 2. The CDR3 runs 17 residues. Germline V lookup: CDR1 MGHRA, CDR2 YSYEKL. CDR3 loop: CASSQDGTSGDSYEQYF. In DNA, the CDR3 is TGCGCCAGCAGCCAAGACGGGACTAGCGGGGACTCCTACGAGCAGTACTTC.

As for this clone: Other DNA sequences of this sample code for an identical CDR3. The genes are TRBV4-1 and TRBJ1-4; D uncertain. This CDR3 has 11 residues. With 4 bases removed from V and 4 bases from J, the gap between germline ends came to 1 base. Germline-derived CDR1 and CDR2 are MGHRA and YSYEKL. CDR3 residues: CASSRNEKLFF. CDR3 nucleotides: TGCGCCAGCAGCCGTAATGAAAAACTGTTTTTT.

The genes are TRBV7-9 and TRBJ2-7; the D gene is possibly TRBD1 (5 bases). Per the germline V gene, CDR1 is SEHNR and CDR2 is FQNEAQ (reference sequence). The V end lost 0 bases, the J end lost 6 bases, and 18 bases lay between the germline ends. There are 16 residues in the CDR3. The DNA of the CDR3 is TGTGCCAGCAGCTTAGCGCTCATAGGGGTGACGGTCGAGCAGTACTTC. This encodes CASSLALIGVTVEQYF. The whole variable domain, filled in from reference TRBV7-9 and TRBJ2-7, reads DTGVSQNPRHKITKRGQNVTFRCDPISEHNRLYWYRQTLGQGPEFLTYFQNEAQLEKSRLLSDRFSAERPKGSFSTLEIQRTEQGDSAMYLCASSLALIGVTVEQYFGPGTRLTVT.

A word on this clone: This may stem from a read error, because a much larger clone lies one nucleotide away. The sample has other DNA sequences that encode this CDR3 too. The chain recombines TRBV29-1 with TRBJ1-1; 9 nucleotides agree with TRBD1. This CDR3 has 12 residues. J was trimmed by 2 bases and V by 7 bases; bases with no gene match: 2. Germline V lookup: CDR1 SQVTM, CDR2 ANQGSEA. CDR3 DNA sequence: TGCAGCGCGGACAGGGGAAACACTGAAGCTTTCTTT. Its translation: CSADRGNTEAFF. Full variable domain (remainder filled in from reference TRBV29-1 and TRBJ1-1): SAVISQKPSRDICQRGTSLTIQCQVDSQVTMMFWYRQQPGQSLTLIATANQGSEATYESGFVIDKFPISRPNLTFSTLTVSNMSPEDSSIYLCSADRGNTEAFFGQGTRLTVV.

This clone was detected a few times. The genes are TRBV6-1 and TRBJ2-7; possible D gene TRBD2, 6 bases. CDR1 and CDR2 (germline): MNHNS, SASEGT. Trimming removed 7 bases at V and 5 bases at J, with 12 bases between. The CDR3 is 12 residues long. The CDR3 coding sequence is TGTGCCAGCATTCTGGGGGGAAACGAGCAGTACTTC. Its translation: CASILGGNEQYF.

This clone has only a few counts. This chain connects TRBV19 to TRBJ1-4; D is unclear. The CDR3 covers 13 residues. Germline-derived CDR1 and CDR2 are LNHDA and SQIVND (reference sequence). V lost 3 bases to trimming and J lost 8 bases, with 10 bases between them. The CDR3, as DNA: TGTGCCAGTAGTATTTACAGTCCAGAAAAACTGTTTTTT. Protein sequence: CASSIYSPEKLFF.

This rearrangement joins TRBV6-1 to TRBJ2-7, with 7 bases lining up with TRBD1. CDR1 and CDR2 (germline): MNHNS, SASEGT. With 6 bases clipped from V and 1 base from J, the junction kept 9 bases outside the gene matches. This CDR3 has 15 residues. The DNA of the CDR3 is TGTGCCAGCAGGAAACTGGGGACAGAATCCTACGAGCAGTACTTC. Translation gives CASRKLGTESYEQYF.

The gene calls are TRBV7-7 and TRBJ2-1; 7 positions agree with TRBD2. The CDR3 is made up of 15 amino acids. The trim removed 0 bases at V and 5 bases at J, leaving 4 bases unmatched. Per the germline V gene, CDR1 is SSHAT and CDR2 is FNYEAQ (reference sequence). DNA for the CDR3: TGTGCCAGCAGCTTAGCGGGAGGGCCGAACAATGAGCAGTTCTTC. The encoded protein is CASSLAGGPNNEQFF.

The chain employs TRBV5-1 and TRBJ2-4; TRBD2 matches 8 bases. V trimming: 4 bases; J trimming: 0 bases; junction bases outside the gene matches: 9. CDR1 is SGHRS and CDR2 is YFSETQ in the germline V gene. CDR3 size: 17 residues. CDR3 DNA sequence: TGCGCCAGCAGCCTCCTCCTTAGCGGGGTAGCCAAAAACATTCAGTACTTC. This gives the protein CASSLLLSGVAKNIQYF. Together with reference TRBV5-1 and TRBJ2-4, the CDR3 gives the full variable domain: KAGVTQTPRYLIKTRGQQVTLSCSPISGHRSVSWYQQTPGQGLQFLFEYFSETQRNKGNFPGRFSGRQFSNSRSEMNVSTLELGDSALYLCASSLLLSGVAKNIQYFGAGTRLSVL.

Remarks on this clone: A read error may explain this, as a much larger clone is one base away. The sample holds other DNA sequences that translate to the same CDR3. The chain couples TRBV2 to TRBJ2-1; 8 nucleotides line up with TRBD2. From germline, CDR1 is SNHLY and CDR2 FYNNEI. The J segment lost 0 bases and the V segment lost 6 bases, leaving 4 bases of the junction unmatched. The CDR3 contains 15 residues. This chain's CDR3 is CASSESGSSYNEQFF. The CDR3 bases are TGTGCCAGCAGCGAGAGCGGGAGCTCCTACAATGAGCAGTTCTTC.

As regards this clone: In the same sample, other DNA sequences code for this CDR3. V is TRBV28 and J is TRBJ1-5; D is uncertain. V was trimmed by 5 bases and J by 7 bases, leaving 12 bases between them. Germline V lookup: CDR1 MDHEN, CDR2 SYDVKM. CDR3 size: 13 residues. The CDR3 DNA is TGTGCCAGCAGTAGTGGGTTTAACCAGCCCCAGCATTTT. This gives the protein CASSSGFNQPQHF.

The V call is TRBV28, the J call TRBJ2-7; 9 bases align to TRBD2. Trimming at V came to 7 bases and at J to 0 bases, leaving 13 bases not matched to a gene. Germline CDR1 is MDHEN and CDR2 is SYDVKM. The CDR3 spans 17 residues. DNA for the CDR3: TGTGCCAGCAAACCGTCTCTAGCGGGACTTTTCTCCTACGAGCAGTACTTC. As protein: CASKPSLAGLFSYEQYF.

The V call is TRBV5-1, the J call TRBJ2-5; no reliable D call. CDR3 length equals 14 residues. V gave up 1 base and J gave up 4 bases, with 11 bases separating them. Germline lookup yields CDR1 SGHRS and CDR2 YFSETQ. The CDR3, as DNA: TGCGCCAGCAGCTTGAACTGGCATGGAGAGACCCAGTACTTC. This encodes CASSLNWHGETQYF.

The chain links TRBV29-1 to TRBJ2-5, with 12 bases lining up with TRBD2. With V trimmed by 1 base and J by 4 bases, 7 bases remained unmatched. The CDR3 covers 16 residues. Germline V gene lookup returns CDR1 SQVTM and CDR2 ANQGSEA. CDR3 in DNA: TGCAGCGTTGAAGGCACTAGCGGGAGGAGGCGAGAGACCCAGTACTTC. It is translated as CSVEGTSGRRRETQYF.

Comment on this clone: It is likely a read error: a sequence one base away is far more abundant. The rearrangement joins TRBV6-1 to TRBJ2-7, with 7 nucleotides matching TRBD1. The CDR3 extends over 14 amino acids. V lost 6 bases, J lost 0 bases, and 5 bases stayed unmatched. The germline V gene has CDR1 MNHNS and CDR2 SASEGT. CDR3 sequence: CASRAGTASYEQYF. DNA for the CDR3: TGTGCCAGCAGAGCCGGGACAGCCTCCTACGAGCAGTACTTC.

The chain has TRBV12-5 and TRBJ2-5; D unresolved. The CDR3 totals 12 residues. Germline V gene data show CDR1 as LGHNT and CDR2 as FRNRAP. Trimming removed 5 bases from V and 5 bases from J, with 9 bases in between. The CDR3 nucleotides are TGTGCTAGTGGTACGGAAGGGGAGACCCAGTACTTC. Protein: CASGTEGETQYF.

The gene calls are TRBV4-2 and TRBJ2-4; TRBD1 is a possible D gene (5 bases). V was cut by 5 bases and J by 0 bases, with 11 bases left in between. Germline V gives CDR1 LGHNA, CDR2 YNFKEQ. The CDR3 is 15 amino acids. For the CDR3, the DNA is TGTGCCAGCAGCTTAGGACACTTAGCCAAAAACATTCAGTACTTC. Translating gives CASSLGHLAKNIQYF.

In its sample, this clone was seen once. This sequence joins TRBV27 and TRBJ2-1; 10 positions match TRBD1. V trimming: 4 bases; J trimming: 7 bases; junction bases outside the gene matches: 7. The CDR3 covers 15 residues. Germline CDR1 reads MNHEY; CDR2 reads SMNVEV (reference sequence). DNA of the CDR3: TGTGCCAGCAGTTCGGGACAGGGGCTGGCAAATGAGCAGTTCTTC. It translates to CASSSGQGLANEQFF.

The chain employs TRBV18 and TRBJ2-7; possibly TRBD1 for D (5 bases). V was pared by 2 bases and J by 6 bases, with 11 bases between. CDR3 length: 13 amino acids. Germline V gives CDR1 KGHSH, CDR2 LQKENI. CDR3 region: CASSPSLQGEQYF. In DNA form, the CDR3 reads TGTGCCAGCTCACCATCTTTGCAGGGCGAGCAGTACTTC.

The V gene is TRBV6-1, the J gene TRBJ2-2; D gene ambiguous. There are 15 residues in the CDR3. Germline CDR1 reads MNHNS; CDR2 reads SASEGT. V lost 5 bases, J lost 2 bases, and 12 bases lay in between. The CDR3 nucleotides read TGTGCCAGCAGTCCAACGACACTTAACACCGGGGAGCTGTTTTTT. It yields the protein CASSPTTLNTGELFF.

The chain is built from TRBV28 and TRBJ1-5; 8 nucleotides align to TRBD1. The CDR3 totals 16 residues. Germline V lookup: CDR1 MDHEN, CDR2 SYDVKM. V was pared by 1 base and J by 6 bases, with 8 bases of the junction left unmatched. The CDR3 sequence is CASSLSGQGRGQPQHF. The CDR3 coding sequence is TGTGCCAGCAGTTTATCAGGACAGGGTAGGGGTCAGCCCCAGCATTTT.

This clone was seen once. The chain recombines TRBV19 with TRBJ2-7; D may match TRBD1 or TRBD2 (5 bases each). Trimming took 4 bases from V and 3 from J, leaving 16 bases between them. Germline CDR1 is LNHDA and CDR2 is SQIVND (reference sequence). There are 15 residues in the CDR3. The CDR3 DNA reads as TGTGCCAGTAGTACTCAACACCGGGACCACTACGAGCAGTACTTC. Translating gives CASSTQHRDHYEQYF. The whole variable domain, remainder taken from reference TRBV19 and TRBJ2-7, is DGGITQSPKYLFRKEGQNVTLSCEQNLNHDAMYWYRQDPGQGLRLIYYSQIVNDFQKGDIAEGYSVSREKKESFPLTVTSAQKNPTAFYLCASSTQHRDHYEQYFGPGTRLTVT.

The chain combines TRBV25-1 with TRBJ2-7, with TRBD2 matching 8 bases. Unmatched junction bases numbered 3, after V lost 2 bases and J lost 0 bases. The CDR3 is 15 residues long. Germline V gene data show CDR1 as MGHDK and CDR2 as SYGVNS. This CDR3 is CASSEVGLASYEQYF. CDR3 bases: TGTGCCAGCAGTGAAGTAGGACTAGCCTCCTACGAGCAGTACTTC.

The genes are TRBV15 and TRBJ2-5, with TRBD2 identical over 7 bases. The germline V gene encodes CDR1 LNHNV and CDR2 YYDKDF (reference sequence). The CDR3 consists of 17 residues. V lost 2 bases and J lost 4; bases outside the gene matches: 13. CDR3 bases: TGTGCCACCAGCAGACTCCTTGCGGGAGTCCGGAGAGAGACCCAGTACTTC. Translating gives CATSRLLAGVRRETQYF.

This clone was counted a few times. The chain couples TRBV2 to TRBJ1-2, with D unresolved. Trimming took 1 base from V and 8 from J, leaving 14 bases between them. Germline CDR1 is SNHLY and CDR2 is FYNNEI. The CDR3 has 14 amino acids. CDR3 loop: CASSEGVGSGGYTF. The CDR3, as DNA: TGTGCCAGCAGTGAAGGGGTAGGGTCTGGGGGCTACACCTTC.

The CDR3 DNA reads TGTGCCACCAGCAGAGATGGGAAGGAGCCCCAGCATTTT. Protein: CATSRDGKEPQHF. V and J are TRBV15 and TRBJ1-5; D unclear. Looked up from germline, CDR1 is LNHNV and CDR2 is YYDKDF (reference sequence). The CDR3 totals 13 residues. With 0 bases removed from V and 8 bases from J, the gap between germline ends came to 8 bases.

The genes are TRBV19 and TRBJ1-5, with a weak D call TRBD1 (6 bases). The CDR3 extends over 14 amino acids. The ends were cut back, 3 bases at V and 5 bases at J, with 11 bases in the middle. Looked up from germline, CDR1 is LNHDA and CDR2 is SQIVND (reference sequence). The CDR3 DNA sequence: TGTGCCAGTAGTATTGGAGGGGGACATCAGCCCCAGCATTTT. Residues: CASSIGGGHQPQHF.

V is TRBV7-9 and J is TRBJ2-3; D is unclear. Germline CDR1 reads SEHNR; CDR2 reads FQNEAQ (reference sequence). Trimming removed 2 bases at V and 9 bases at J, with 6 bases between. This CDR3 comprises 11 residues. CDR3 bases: TGTGCCAGCAGCTTACTGGGAACGCAGTATTTT. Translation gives CASSLLGTQYF.